Listed here is a single T cell receptor beta chain. Its cognate antigen has yet to be identified. The record has no base qualities; no much larger clone is one base away. This specimen belongs to a study of shared clonotypes between healthy human individuals (dated by TCRdb to 2019 to 2021). About the investigation overall: Two women and a few men aged 18 to 49 years were included in the cohort. To estimate repertoire size and how much clonotype sharing occurs between individuals, the study deeply sequenced the blood TCR repertoires of several healthy adults. Between about 0.8 and 9.5 billion PBMCs per donor were obtained by leukapheresis. Different laboratories and diverse techniques were used to prepare libraries and sequence TCR repertoires, to increase sequencing depth and limit assay-specific biases. The research as a whole found: Because the study included a small number of donors, the genetic and exposure-history diversity represented was limited. Sampling was restricted to blood, and TCR repertoires in tissue are likely to differ from TCR repertoires in blood. Pairwise subsampling led to the expectation that sequencing depth would affect the degree of clonotype sharing among donors.

Using the deep immunoSEQ assay, TCR CDR3 regions were amplified from genomic DNA by multiplex PCR. Extracted genomic DNA from each cell subset was spread evenly across all wells of several immunoSEQ 96-well plates, with each plate serving as a replicate. For unsorted PBMC, each replicate PCR was loaded with approximately 0.3 ug genomic DNA, equivalent to 25,000 to 35,000 T cell genomes. Genomic DNA from unsorted PBMC was sequenced over ten immunoSEQ deep assay plates. The purified libraries were quantified using a Qubit 3.0 fluorometer, sized with a Bioanalyzer 2100, and then quantified again using the KAPA Library Quantification kit. A separate single-read 150-cycle Illumina NextSeq 550 flow cell was used to sequence each immunoSEQ 96-well plate. Regarding the original processing steps: The immunoSEQ output contained only junctional sequences without quality scores, so filtering could not match that applied to full-length reads. Sequences were annotated with PyIR, a Python wrapper for IgBLAST v1.9, using IMGT germline references to assign V/J genes and CDR3. Reads with weak V/J assignments (E-value above 1e-6), missing CDR3, stop codons, out-of-frame junctions, or ambiguous translated residues were removed. V3J clonotypes were defined as sequences sharing the same inferred V gene, J gene, and CDR3 amino acid sequence. Percentage overlap between repertoires was computed as shared unique clonotypes divided by the size of the smaller repertoire. RTK rarefaction, the Chao1 estimator, and Recon v2.1 estimates of unobserved clonotypes were used to assess repertoire richness. This immuneACCESS table, as held by TCRdb, lists in-frame sequences with V and J called but not all clones. Of the missing ones, under half trace to an unresolved V gene in checked studies; the others have no known cause. V, J and clone size reflect that table, while D and trimming were determined from the DNA. For this sample the table gives about 500,000 clones, of which 70% to 80% were detected only once. About 12% of the sample is held by the ten biggest clonotypes.

Healthy HIV-negative adults with no recently reported acute infections or vaccinations were included as donors. Every donor was a Caucasian adult living in Nashville, Tennessee, USA. For unsorted samples, about 85 million PBMCs were counted and genomic DNA was extracted with the QIAamp DNA Blood Mini kit. Blood was obtained by leukapheresis, after which PBMCs were separated by Ficoll-Histopaque density gradient centrifugation and cryopreserved in liquid nitrogen vapor phase. This receptor was taken from a woman aged 40 to 50 in good health. Some clones in this sample may be carry-over from other donors' samples. The specimen was PBMCs.

The CDR3 reads CASSRGLAGGTDTQYF. The sequenced DNA: TGTGCCAGCAGCCGCGGACTAGCGGGGGGGACAGATACGCAGTATTTT. The V and J genes are TRBV7-9 and TRBJ2-3; 15 middle bases align to TRBD2. From V the trimming removes 5 bases and from J it removes 3 bases, while the gene matches leave 3 bases of the junction unaccounted for. Spanning cysteine to phenylalanine, the CDR3 consists of 16 amino acids. Just the 48-base CDR3 DNA is kept, in frame starting at base 1. Based on the germline V gene (reference sequence), the CDR1 and CDR2 sequences are SEHNR and FQNEAQ. Where the CDR3 stops, the reference TRBV7-9 and TRBJ2-3 genes take over; the full variable domain is DTGVSQNPRHKITKRGQNVTFRCDPISEHNRLYWYRQTLGQGPEFLTYFQNEAQLEKSRLLSDRFSAERPKGSFSTLEIQRTEQGDSAMYLCASSRGLAGGTDTQYFGPGTRLTVL.